These T cell receptor beta chains were read from a single sample in a study of cytomegalovirus exposure and HLA in healthy donors. Some clones are missing from TCRdb's copy, which holds only in-frame ones; the method was immunoSEQ multiplex PCR. This sample has fewer than 250,000 clones, with roughly three quarters found just once. The sequenced sample was PBMCs. The receptors shown here come from a young woman in good health and CMV-seronegative. Both conserved end residues are part of each CDR3.

>TRBV13
CASSFQVSYEQYF
>TRBV30
CAWSLGQGFGYTF
>TRBV30
CAGMDRAGELFF
>TRBV20-1
CSAMTVYEQYF
>TRBV29-1
CSVADLRAGYTF
>TRBV6-1
CASSEAGGAFF
>TRBV7-6
CASSPVPFSQGPDTQYF
>TRBV14
CASRSGRSPLHF
>TRBV6-1
CASSEYGTGAYGYTF
>TRBV11-2
CASSADRSGEQYF
>TRBV11-3
CASSLGQGAHNQPQHF
>TRBV19
CASSIGSWGGSQPQHF
>TRBV11-2
CATSGGLAVTSTDTQYF
>TRBV4-1
CASSQVRFSYEQYF
>TRBV6-5
CASSYEVNYGYTF
>TRBV18
CASSPIRDPNGYTF